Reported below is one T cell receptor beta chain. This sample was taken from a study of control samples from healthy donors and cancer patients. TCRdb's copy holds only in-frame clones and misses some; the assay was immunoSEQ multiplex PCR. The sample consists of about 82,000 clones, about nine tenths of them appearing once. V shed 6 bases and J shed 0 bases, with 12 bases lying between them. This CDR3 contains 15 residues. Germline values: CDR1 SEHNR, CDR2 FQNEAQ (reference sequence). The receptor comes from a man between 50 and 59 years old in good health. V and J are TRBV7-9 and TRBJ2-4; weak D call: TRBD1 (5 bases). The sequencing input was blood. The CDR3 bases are TGTGCCAGCAGTATAATGGGGCTAGCCAAAAACATTCAGTACTTC. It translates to CASSIMGLAKNIQYF.